This TCR beta chain emerged from a study of cytomegalovirus exposure and HLA in healthy donors. PCR employed 60 Vbeta and 13 Jbeta primers. In the authors' methods: An analysis that came later counted 73 million or so unique TCR beta chains, approximately 10 million shared. Profiled with immunoSEQ multiplex PCR; TCRdb holds only in-frame clones, not every one. The V and J calls and clone size were taken over from that table, and D and trimming were inferred from the DNA. The sample has 150,000 to 250,000 clones, roughly four fifths seen once. Per germline, CDR1 MNHEY and CDR2 SMNVEV (reference sequence). CDR3 length equals 15 residues. Trimming at V came to 5 bases and at J to 7 bases, leaving 11 bases not matched to a gene.

The receptor's source is a man aged 25 to 40 in good health and CMV-seronegative. Input material: PBMCs. This sequence joins TRBV27 and TRBJ1-2; TRBD1 aligns across 9 bases. The CDR3 region has the DNA TGTGCCAGCAGTATCTACCCGGGACAGGGTCTTGGCTACACCTTC. It encodes CASSIYPGQGLGYTF.